This T cell receptor (beta chain) was captured in a study of T cell changes during pregnancy in multiple sclerosis. TCRdb keeps only in-frame clones here, not all; method: immunoSEQ multiplex PCR. The sample yields tens of thousands of clones, about nine tenths seen once. The CDR3 extends over 14 amino acids. V lost 6 bases to trimming and J lost 12 bases; unmatched junction nucleotides: 6. Germline V gives CDR1 MNHEY, CDR2 SVGAGI. The chain combines TRBV6-5 with TRBJ1-6; the match to TRBD1 covers 12 bases. The starting material was peripheral blood, obtained after pregnancy. The TCR was taken from a female donor in good health, enrolled as a control in a pregnancy study. CDR3 nucleotide sequence: TGTGCCAGCAGACCGGGACAGGGGGCCGTACCCCTCCACTTT. This gives the protein CASRPGQGAVPLHF.